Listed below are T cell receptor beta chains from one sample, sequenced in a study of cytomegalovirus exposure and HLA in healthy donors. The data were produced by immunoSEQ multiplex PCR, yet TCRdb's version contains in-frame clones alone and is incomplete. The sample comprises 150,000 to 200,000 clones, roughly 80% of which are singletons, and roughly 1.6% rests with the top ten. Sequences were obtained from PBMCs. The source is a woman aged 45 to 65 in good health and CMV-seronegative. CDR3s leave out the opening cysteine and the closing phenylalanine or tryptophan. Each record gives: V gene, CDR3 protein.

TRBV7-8 ASAVAGGAAGYT
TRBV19 ASSIVARAGRNQPQH
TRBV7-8 ASSFGQMNTEAF
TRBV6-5 ASSYSPRNYGYT
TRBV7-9 ASSFTYEQY
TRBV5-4 ASSKAGMANTGELF
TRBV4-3 ASSQIAGGQETQY
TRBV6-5 ASSLTGTDYGYT
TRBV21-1 ASSKAIAGTGVDGYT
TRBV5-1 ASSKEGADGYT
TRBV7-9 ASSLATGVGSYNEQF
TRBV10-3 ATLPTDSYEQY
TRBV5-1 ASSLNRGKATEAF
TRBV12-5 ASGTVGGSGNTIY
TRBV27 ASTPLGTVTYEQY
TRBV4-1 ASSQASQETQY
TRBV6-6 ASTGRWQGRANEQF
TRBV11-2 ASSLWREYEQL
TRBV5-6 ASSFRTGTLSKAF
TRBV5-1 ASSKREGGGPFTGELF
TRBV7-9 ASSLISGRVLHGYT
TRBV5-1 ASSLGTGGAYYEQY
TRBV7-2 ASSPPTGFYGYT
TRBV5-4 ASSLLQGLRDGYT
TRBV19 ASSRQGRGNEKLF
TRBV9 ASSVGGRGPTEAF
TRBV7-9 ASSPREYQETQY
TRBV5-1 ASSLRDRGPETQY
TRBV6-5 ASSYGDRGNTEAF
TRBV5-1 ASSMTGSLEAF
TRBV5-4 ASSPGTSGRSTDTQY
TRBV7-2 ASSLQGRNQPQH
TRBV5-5 ASSLDGGGNQPQH
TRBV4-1 ASSQDLLLDSYEQY
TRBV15 ATSRGPGQGHYGYT
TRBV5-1 ASSLGGSGGLDTQY
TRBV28 ASSPQQGLGQPQH
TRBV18 ASSPLGQGNEKLF
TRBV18 ASSPGILRRAGGSYEQY
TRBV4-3 ASSPGTIRSSYNEQF
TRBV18 ASSPGQVDNQPQH